This TCR beta chain was documented in a study of OX40 agonist ivuxolimab in advanced cancers. Regarding the study in general: Ivuxolimab was an agonistic, fully human IgG2 monoclonal antibody directed against OX40 (CD134), a costimulatory receptor. Intravenous ivuxolimab was administered to patients every 2 weeks at six dose levels: 0.01, 0.1, 0.3, 1.5, 3 and 10 mg/kg. Of the approximately 54 dose-escalation patients, hepatocellular carcinoma was present in some 19, melanoma in roughly 15, renal cell carcinoma in 9 and head and neck cancer in 9. The dose-escalation cohort was about 86% male with a mean age of approximately 60 years, ranging from roughly 23 to 90. Patients were allowed to have had prior anti-PD-1, anti-PD-L1 or anti-CTLA-4 therapy, and approximately 39% of the dose-escalation patients had been treated with checkpoint inhibitors. Three dose-escalation patients achieved partial responses, one with hepatocellular carcinoma and two with cutaneous melanoma. Peripheral TCRbeta sequencing aimed to test whether ivuxolimab altered TCR sequence diversity and caused clonal T-cell expansion. The paper covers the monotherapy dose-escalation part of the phase I ivuxolimab trial, which included N ≈ 50 patients.

To sequence the TCRbeta CDR3 region, genomic DNA was isolated from the sorted cells. The immunoSEQ Assay was used to sequence the TCRbeta CDR3 regions. Entries here come from immuneACCESS through TCRdb and include only in-frame sequences with V and J called. Some clones fail to appear in such tables; in the studies checked, an unresolved V gene covers under half of the shortfall, and the cause of the remainder is unknown. This sample lists approximately 40,000 clones; around 93% were detected once. Approximately 9.6% of the sample rests with the top ten. The paper's findings and limits, for the study overall: After ivuxolimab, CD8+ T cells had more expanded clones than CD4+ T cells on average. The antigen specificity of the peripheral T cells that underwent clonal expansion was not determined. In the 0.1-3.0 mg/kg groups, partial responders were among the patients with the lowest normalized peripheral clonal expansion, particularly in CD8+ T cells. Low levels of normalized T-cell clonal expansion were also seen in some patients who did not respond. At doses of 0.1 to 3.0 mg/kg, clonal expansion of both CD4+ and CD8+ T cells in blood was seen between baseline and week 6.

Patients with a history of autoimmune disease or receiving systemic immunosuppression were excluded from the trial. Peripheral blood for TCR sequencing was drawn from every dose cohort at baseline, at cycle 4 day 1 and at cycle 7 day 1. The samples were drawn from a first-in-human, open-label, multicenter phase I dose-escalation trial of ivuxolimab. The trial enrolled adults with locally advanced or metastatic head and neck squamous cell, hepatocellular, melanoma or renal cell carcinoma. CD4+ and CD8+ T cells were sorted separately from peripheral blood before TCR sequencing. V sheds 0 bases and J sheds 4 bases, leaving 18 bases between their ends. CDR1 and CDR2, looked up from the germline V gene, are MNHNS and SASEGT. The CDR3 contains 17 residues, cysteine and phenylalanine counted. Of all the DNA, just the CDR3 is kept, 51 bases in frame from base 1. Of note for this clone: What antigen it recognizes has not been identified. No much larger clone is present one base from it, and per-base qualities are unavailable.

This clonotype was obtained from an adult with an advanced solid tumor such as melanoma, head and neck, liver or kidney cancer. The rearranged segments are TRBV6-1 and TRBJ1-2; the D gene cannot be resolved reliably. Sequences were derived from CD4+ or CD8+ T cells sorted from blood, sampled in a trial of the OX40 agonist ivuxolimab. The CDR3 is CASSEAIGGTEGYGYTF. The DNA sequence is given as TGTGCCAGCAGTGAAGCGATCGGCGGCACCGAGGGCTATGGCTACACCTTC.